A selection of T cell receptor beta chains follows, all from one sample in a study of brain T cells in children with intractable seizures. Repertoires were generated with immunoSEQ multiplex PCR, while TCRdb's copy carries only in-frame clones and drops some. The sample carries fewer than 85,000 clones, about 93% recorded once. Here the sequenced sample was peripheral blood, taken at surgery. The source of these receptors is a boy younger than two with tuberous sclerosis and intractable seizures. Both conserved end residues are part of each CDR3. The order of the fields is clone size, V gene, J gene, D gene, CDR3 DNA, CDR3 protein. D genes are given only for firm matches. Expanded clones get a size class; other rows say once, few or many, or leave the size out.

size: -; V: TRBV7-9; J: TRBJ2-2; D: -; DNA: TGTGCCAGTAGGCCGTCGACAGACAACACCGGGGAGCTGTTTTTT; CDR3: CASRPSTDNTGELFF
size: -; V: TRBV7-9; J: TRBJ2-7; D: TRBD1; DNA: TGTGCCAGCAGCAGGGGACAGACTTACGAGCAGTACTTC; CDR3: CASSRGQTYEQYF
size: -; V: TRBV19; J: TRBJ2-7; D: TRBD1; DNA: TGTGCCAGTAGTACAGGGGGCTACGAGCAGTACTTC; CDR3: CASSTGGYEQYF
size: -; V: TRBV5-1; J: TRBJ2-1; D: -; DNA: TGCGCCAGCAGCTTGATTAGTGGTAATGAGCAGTTCTTC; CDR3: CASSLISGNEQFF
size: -; V: TRBV7-8; J: TRBJ2-7; D: -; DNA: TGTGCCAGCAGCTTAGCCATGTTTTACGGAACCTACGAGCAGTACTTC; CDR3: CASSLAMFYGTYEQYF
size: -; V: TRBV21-1; J: TRBJ1-1; D: -; DNA: TGTGCCAGCAGCAAAAAGGTTTCGGGGAGGGACACTGAAGCTTTCTTT; CDR3: CASSKKVSGRDTEAFF
size: -; V: TRBV7-8; J: TRBJ1-5; D: -; DNA: TGTGCCAGCAGCTTAATCGACAACTATAGCAATCAGCCCCAGCATTTT; CDR3: CASSLIDNYSNQPQHF
size: -; V: TRBV30; J: TRBJ2-7; D: -; DNA: TGTGCCTGGAGTGTACCACCTGACGAGCAGTACTTC; CDR3: CAWSVPPDEQYF
size: -; V: TRBV12-5; J: TRBJ2-1; D: TRBD2; DNA: TGTGCTAGTGGTAAAAACGGACTAGCGGGATTCAATGAGCAGTTCTTC; CDR3: CASGKNGLAGFNEQFF
size: -; V: TRBV7-2; J: TRBJ1-1; D: -; DNA: TGTGCCAGCAGCTTATCTTTGAACACTGAAGCTTTCTTT; CDR3: CASSLSLNTEAFF
size: -; V: TRBV19; J: TRBJ2-3; D: TRBD2; DNA: TGTGCCAGTAGTACCGGGACTAGCGGGAGACATACGCAGTATTTT; CDR3: CASSTGTSGRHTQYF
size: -; V: TRBV4-1; J: TRBJ1-2; D: -; DNA: TGCGCCAGCAGCCAAATCTCAGGGGAAGGCTACACCTTC; CDR3: CASSQISGEGYTF
size: -; V: TRBV12-2; J: TRBJ2-7; D: -; DNA: TGTGCAAGTCGCTTAGGACTAGCGGGAGTATTATACGAGCAGTACTTC; CDR3: CASRLGLAGVLYEQYF
size: -; V: TRBV5-5; J: TRBJ2-7; D: -; DNA: TGTGCCAGCAGCTCGGGTGCGATGGAGCTTTACGAGCAGTACTTC; CDR3: CASSSGAMELYEQYF
size: -; V: TRBV19; J: TRBJ2-1; D: -; DNA: TGTGCCAGTAGTATTTTTGGCGGGGGCGCACTCTACAATGAGCAGTTCTTC; CDR3: CASSIFGGGALYNEQFF
size: few; V: TRBV7-6; J: TRBJ1-2; D: -; DNA: TGTGCCAGCAGCTCTGCACCGGGACCGGGTCCACCTAACTATGGCTACACCTTC; CDR3: CASSSAPGPGPPNYGYTF
size: -; V: TRBV2; J: TRBJ1-6; D: -; DNA: TGTGCCAGCAGTGACCCTGCAAGGCATTCACCCCTCCACTTT; CDR3: CASSDPARHSPLHF
size: -; V: TRBV12-3/TRBV12-4; J: TRBJ1-1; D: -; DNA: TGTGCCAGCAGTTCCTCTAGGACTGAAGCTTTCTTT; CDR3: CASSSSRTEAFF
size: -; V: TRBV6-5; J: TRBJ1-3; D: -; DNA: TGTGCCAGCAGTCGACAGCTCTCTGGAAACACCATATATTTT; CDR3: CASSRQLSGNTIYF
size: -; V: TRBV6-5; J: TRBJ2-7; D: TRBD1; DNA: TGTGCCAGCAGTTACGACAGGGGGGCCTACGAGCAGTACTTC; CDR3: CASSYDRGAYEQYF
size: -; V: TRBV6-5; J: TRBJ2-3; D: TRBD2; DNA: TGTGCCAGCAGTTACCATAGCGGGGGGGTCGCAGATACGCAGTATTTT; CDR3: CASSYHSGGVADTQYF
size: -; V: TRBV11-2; J: TRBJ2-1; D: -; DNA: TGTGCCAGCAGCCTAAATTGGTCGGGAGAATACAATGAGCAGTTCTTC; CDR3: CASSLNWSGEYNEQFF
size: -; V: TRBV19; J: TRBJ2-7; D: -; DNA: TGTGCCAGTAGTATCTCCGGGACGGTCTCCTACGAGCAGTACTTC; CDR3: CASSISGTVSYEQYF
size: -; V: TRBV3-1/TRBV3-2; J: TRBJ2-6; D: -; DNA: TGTGCCAGCAGCCAAGACGGGTCCGGGGCCAACGTCCTGACTTTC; CDR3: CASSQDGSGANVLTF
size: -; V: TRBV9; J: TRBJ2-7; D: -; DNA: TGTGCCAGCAGCGTAGGGCTAGCGCCCTCCTACGAGCAGTACTTC; CDR3: CASSVGLAPSYEQYF
size: -; V: TRBV15; J: TRBJ2-5; D: -; DNA: TGTGCCACCAGCAGACCCCCTGGAGAGACCCAGTACTTC; CDR3: CATSRPPGETQYF
size: -; V: TRBV6-5; J: TRBJ2-1; D: TRBD2; DNA: TGTGCCAGCAGTCCCCCGACTAGCGGGTTTGCTGAGCAGTTCTTC; CDR3: CASSPPTSGFAEQFF
size: -; V: TRBV23-1; J: TRBJ1-4; D: -; DNA: TGCGCCAGCAGTCAATCACAGGAACGGGAAGAAAAACTGTTTTTT; CDR3: CASSQSQEREEKLFF
size: -; V: TRBV10-3; J: TRBJ1-1; D: TRBD1; DNA: TGTGCCATCAGGGGACAGGGCGAGAACACTGAAGCTTTCTTT; CDR3: CAIRGQGENTEAFF
size: -; V: TRBV5-5; J: TRBJ2-1; D: TRBD2; DNA: TGTGCCAGCAGCTTGGGCGGGAGTACTGAGCAGTTCTTC; CDR3: CASSLGGSTEQFF
size: -; V: TRBV11-3; J: TRBJ2-1; D: TRBD1; DNA: TGTGCCAGCAGCCATACTACAGGGGGCAATGAGCAGTTCTTC; CDR3: CASSHTTGGNEQFF
size: medium-sized; V: TRBV7-9; J: TRBJ1-2; D: -; DNA: TGTGCCAGCAGCGAAGGCAGGGGATCCTATGGCTACACCTTC; CDR3: CASSEGRGSYGYTF
size: -; V: TRBV7-8; J: TRBJ2-7; D: -; DNA: TGTGCCAGCCGCCTCGGGGACTACGAGCAGTACTTC; CDR3: CASRLGDYEQYF
size: -; V: TRBV7-9; J: TRBJ2-7; D: -; DNA: TGTGCCAGCAGCCAATACACCGCGGACGAGCAGTACTTC; CDR3: CASSQYTADEQYF
size: -; V: TRBV3-1/TRBV3-2; J: TRBJ2-1; D: TRBD2; DNA: TGTGCCAGCAGCCTGGCTAGCGGGAGTTACAATGAGCAGTTCTTC; CDR3: CASSLASGSYNEQFF
size: -; V: TRBV12-3/TRBV12-4; J: TRBJ1-1; D: -; DNA: TGTGCCAGCAGTTCCCTAACTGAAGCTTTCTTT; CDR3: CASSSLTEAFF
size: -; V: TRBV10-3; J: TRBJ1-6; D: -; DNA: TGTGCCATCAGTGACGGAATGAGGTCCTATAATTCACCCCTCCACTTT; CDR3: CAISDGMRSYNSPLHF
size: once; V: TRBV7-9; J: TRBJ2-7; D: -; DNA: TGTGCCAGCAGCTCGCCCGTTCGACCCTACGAGCAGTACTTC; CDR3: CASSSPVRPYEQYF
size: once; V: TRBV27; J: TRBJ1-1; D: -; DNA: TGTGCCAGCGCCCATCGGGGGAAAAACACTGAAGCTTTCTTT; CDR3: CASAHRGKNTEAFF
size: -; V: TRBV6-2/TRBV6-3; J: TRBJ1-1; D: -; DNA: TGTGCCAGCAGTTACGACTGGAAACTACCGAACACTGAAGCTTTCTTT; CDR3: CASSYDWKLPNTEAFF
size: -; V: TRBV19; J: TRBJ2-7; D: TRBD2; DNA: TGTGCCAGTAGTGGACTAGCGGTTCCCTACGAGCAGTACTTC; CDR3: CASSGLAVPYEQYF
size: -; V: TRBV9; J: TRBJ2-1; D: TRBD2; DNA: TGTGCCAGCAGCGTAGCAGCTAGCGGGACACCAAACAATGAGCAGTTCTTC; CDR3: CASSVAASGTPNNEQFF
size: -; V: TRBV5-5; J: TRBJ1-5; D: -; DNA: TGTGCCAGCAGCTTGTCGGACAATCAGCCCCAGCATTTT; CDR3: CASSLSDNQPQHF
size: -; V: TRBV7-8; J: TRBJ1-2; D: TRBD1; DNA: TGTGCCAGCAGCCCTATAACCGACAGGGGCGTGAATGGCTACACCTTC; CDR3: CASSPITDRGVNGYTF
size: -; V: TRBV19; J: TRBJ1-2; D: -; DNA: TGTGCCAGTACCCTGGACAGAAGCTATGGCTACACCTTC; CDR3: CASTLDRSYGYTF
size: -; V: TRBV7-2; J: TRBJ2-7; D: TRBD2; DNA: TGTGCCAGCAGCAGAGCAGCGGGGGGTTACGAGCAGTACTTC; CDR3: CASSRAAGGYEQYF
size: -; V: TRBV24-1; J: TRBJ2-7; D: -; DNA: TGTGCCACGAATCTAGCGCCGACCTACGAGCAGTACTTC; CDR3: CATNLAPTYEQYF
size: -; V: TRBV30; J: TRBJ1-2; D: -; DNA: TGTGCCTGGAGTGTATGGGAGCGGTCAGCTAACTATGGCTACACCTTC; CDR3: CAWSVWERSANYGYTF
size: -; V: TRBV7-9; J: TRBJ1-1; D: TRBD1; DNA: TGTGCCAGCAGCCGCGTCGGGACAGGTCTCAACACTGAAGCTTTCTTT; CDR3: CASSRVGTGLNTEAFF
size: few; V: TRBV7-3; J: TRBJ2-1; D: TRBD2; DNA: TGTGCCAGCAGCTTCCAAGGACTAGCGGGAGGTCACAACAATGAGCAGTTCTTC; CDR3: CASSFQGLAGGHNNEQFF